The rows below give T cell receptor beta chains drawn from one sample of a study of blood T cell repertoires in COVID-19. Profiled with immunoSEQ multiplex PCR; TCRdb holds only in-frame clones, not every one. Of over 100,000 clones listed, 85% to 90% are singletons. The sequencing input was peripheral blood. Every receptor here comes from a human donor in a cohort sampled during active COVID-19. The CDR3 runs from the conserved cysteine through the conserved F or W. Fields, in order: clone size, J gene, V gene, D gene, CDR3 DNA, CDR3 protein. A D gene is named only where the DNA matches it firmly. Clone sizes are given selectively: once, few, many, or a class where the clone is expanded.

size: -; J: TRBJ2-1; V: TRBV7-7; D: TRBD2; DNA: TGTGCCAGCAGCCCCCGGGCGGGGACTAGCGCTTACAATGAGCAGTTCTTC; CDR3: CASSPRAGTSAYNEQFF
size: -; J: TRBJ2-4; V: TRBV28; D: TRBD1; DNA: TGTGCCAGCAGTTCAAGATTTACAGGGGCCCGCCGGCGAGGAAACATTCAGTACTTC; CDR3: CASSSRFTGARRRGNIQYF
size: -; J: TRBJ2-1; V: TRBV5-1; D: -; DNA: TGCGCCAGCAGCTTGGTCCCAGCCCGGGAGTCGTACTACAATGAGCAGTTCTTC; CDR3: CASSLVPARESYYNEQFF
size: -; J: TRBJ1-2; V: TRBV28; D: -; DNA: TGTGCCAGCAGGGCGGGGAAAGGGAGAGGCTACACCTTC; CDR3: CASRAGKGRGYTF
size: -; J: TRBJ2-1; V: TRBV5-1; D: TRBD2; DNA: TGCGCCAGCAGCTTGGAGCCGGGGGGAACTAGCGCCTCTAATGAGCAGTTCTTC; CDR3: CASSLEPGGTSASNEQFF
size: -; J: TRBJ2-3; V: TRBV10-1; D: TRBD2; DNA: TGCGCCAGCAGTGAGGATAGCGGGAGGAAGTGGGATACGCAGTATTTT; CDR3: CASSEDSGRKWDTQYF
size: -; J: TRBJ1-3; V: TRBV4-1; D: -; DNA: TGCGCCAGCAGCCAAGACCATGACAGCTACTCTGGAAACACCATATATTTT; CDR3: CASSQDHDSYSGNTIYF
size: -; J: TRBJ1-2; V: TRBV18; D: TRBD1; DNA: TGTGCCAGCTCACCGACTCTTGACAGGGGGGTTTATGGCTACACCTTC; CDR3: CASSPTLDRGVYGYTF
size: -; J: TRBJ2-7; V: TRBV5-1; D: -; DNA: TGCGCCAGCAGCTTGACGGCGGGGACCTACGAGCAGTACTTC; CDR3: CASSLTAGTYEQYF
size: -; J: TRBJ2-3; V: TRBV7-3; D: -; DNA: TGTGCCAGCAGCTACCCCACATTCACAGATACGCAGTATTTT; CDR3: CASSYPTFTDTQYF
size: -; J: TRBJ1-2; V: TRBV19; D: -; DNA: TGTGCCAGTAGTATCTCCCCGGGACTTCGCTATGGCTACACCTTC; CDR3: CASSISPGLRYGYTF
size: -; J: TRBJ1-6; V: TRBV5-1; D: -; DNA: TGCGCCAGCAGCTTTCGCAGGGAGGATTCACCCCTCCACTTT; CDR3: CASSFRREDSPLHF
size: -; J: TRBJ1-1; V: TRBV10-3; D: -; DNA: TGTGCCATCAGACCCGAGACAGGCGTAGCTTTCTTT; CDR3: CAIRPETGVAFF
size: -; J: TRBJ2-7; V: TRBV28; D: TRBD1; DNA: TGTGCCAGCAGTTCCCCCCCGGGACAGGTATCTACCTACGAGCAGTACTTC; CDR3: CASSSPPGQVSTYEQYF
size: -; J: TRBJ2-2; V: TRBV24-1; D: TRBD2; DNA: TGTGCCACCTCGCTAGCGGGAGTTTTGGAGCCCGGGGAGCTGTTTTTT; CDR3: CATSLAGVLEPGELFF
size: -; J: TRBJ2-3; V: TRBV19; D: -; DNA: TGTGCCAGTAGTATTCGGGGAAGTGGGCCGCGGGGGCCCACAGATACGCAGTATTTT; CDR3: CASSIRGSGPRGPTDTQYF
size: -; J: TRBJ2-7; V: TRBV4-2; D: -; DNA: TGTGCCAGCAGGCAGACCGCAGGGCAAAACGAGCAGTACTTC; CDR3: CASRQTAGQNEQYF
size: few; J: TRBJ2-2; V: TRBV6-2/TRBV6-3; D: TRBD2; DNA: TGTGCCAGCAGTGACCCAACTAGCGGGAGGGCCCACGGGGAGCTGTTTTTT; CDR3: CASSDPTSGRAHGELFF
size: -; J: TRBJ1-2; V: TRBV27; D: -; DNA: TGTGCCAGCAGCCCCGACAAAAACTATGGCTACACCTTC; CDR3: CASSPDKNYGYTF
size: -; J: TRBJ1-1; V: TRBV19; D: -; DNA: TGTGCCAGTAGTATAGGTGATAGCGGGGGCACTGAAGCTTTCTTT; CDR3: CASSIGDSGGTEAFF
size: -; J: TRBJ1-2; V: TRBV19; D: -; DNA: TGTGCCAGTAGTATTGGCAGGGTAATTTTGGGTGGCTACACCTTC; CDR3: CASSIGRVILGGYTF
size: -; J: TRBJ2-2; V: TRBV2; D: TRBD1; DNA: TGTGCCAGCAGACAGGACAGGGGATGGACCGGGGAGCTGTTTTTT; CDR3: CASRQDRGWTGELFF
size: -; J: TRBJ1-6; V: TRBV6-5; D: -; DNA: TGTGCCAGCAGCGACAGGAGCTCCTATAATTCACCCCTCCACTTT; CDR3: CASSDRSSYNSPLHF
size: -; J: TRBJ2-5; V: TRBV7-3; D: -; DNA: TGTGCCAGCAGCTTAACGGGCAGGGCCCAAGAGACCCAGTACTTC; CDR3: CASSLTGRAQETQYF
size: -; J: TRBJ1-1; V: TRBV6-5; D: TRBD1; DNA: TGTGCCAGCAGTTTTAACAGGGGAAATGAAGCTTTCTTT; CDR3: CASSFNRGNEAFF
size: few; J: TRBJ2-1; V: TRBV7-2; D: -; DNA: TGTGCCAGCAGCTTAGCGGGAGCCGTGGGGCAGTTCTTC; CDR3: CASSLAGAVGQFF
size: -; J: TRBJ1-5; V: TRBV3-1/TRBV3-2; D: -; DNA: TGTGCCAGCAGCCAAGGCGACTTATTCCTAAATAGCAATCAGCCCCAGCATTTT; CDR3: CASSQGDLFLNSNQPQHF
size: -; J: TRBJ2-5; V: TRBV27; D: -; DNA: TGTGCCAGCAGTTACGGGACTCGAGAGACCCAGTACTTC; CDR3: CASSYGTRETQYF
size: -; J: TRBJ1-1; V: TRBV6-5; D: -; DNA: TGTGCCAGCAGCCAAGACAGTTTTGCTGAAGCTTTCTTT; CDR3: CASSQDSFAEAFF
size: once; J: TRBJ1-2; V: TRBV6-5; D: -; DNA: TGTGCCAGCAGTTACTCCAACCCCCTCGGTGGCTACACCTTC; CDR3: CASSYSNPLGGYTF
size: -; J: TRBJ2-1; V: TRBV28; D: TRBD2; DNA: TGTGCCAGCAGTTTATGGGCGGGAGGGCCCTCCTACAATGAGCAGTTCTTC; CDR3: CASSLWAGGPSYNEQFF
size: few; J: TRBJ1-1; V: TRBV19; D: TRBD1; DNA: TGTGCCAGTAGTAGACAGGGTTCGGGGAACACTGAAGCTTTCTTT; CDR3: CASSRQGSGNTEAFF
size: -; J: TRBJ1-2; V: TRBV13; D: -; DNA: TGTGCCAGCAGCTTCACCTCCCAGGCTACTAACTATGGCTACACCTTC; CDR3: CASSFTSQATNYGYTF
size: -; J: TRBJ2-5; V: TRBV24-1; D: TRBD2; DNA: TGTGCCACCAGTGATTTAGCTAGCGGGAGTAGGAGAGAGACCCAGTACTTC; CDR3: CATSDLASGSRRETQYF
size: -; J: TRBJ2-3; V: TRBV28; D: -; DNA: TGTGCCAGCAGTTTTACACCTAGCGCTAGCACAGATACGCAGTATTTT; CDR3: CASSFTPSASTDTQYF
size: -; J: TRBJ2-1; V: TRBV6-5; D: -; DNA: TGTGCCACCGCCGCCTCGGAGAGCTCCTACAATGAGCAGTTCTTC; CDR3: CATAASESSYNEQFF
size: once; J: TRBJ2-5; V: TRBV28; D: -; DNA: TGTGCCAGCAGCCTTAGAACCCCGAAGAAGTTTCAAGAGACCCAGTACTTC; CDR3: CASSLRTPKKFQETQYF